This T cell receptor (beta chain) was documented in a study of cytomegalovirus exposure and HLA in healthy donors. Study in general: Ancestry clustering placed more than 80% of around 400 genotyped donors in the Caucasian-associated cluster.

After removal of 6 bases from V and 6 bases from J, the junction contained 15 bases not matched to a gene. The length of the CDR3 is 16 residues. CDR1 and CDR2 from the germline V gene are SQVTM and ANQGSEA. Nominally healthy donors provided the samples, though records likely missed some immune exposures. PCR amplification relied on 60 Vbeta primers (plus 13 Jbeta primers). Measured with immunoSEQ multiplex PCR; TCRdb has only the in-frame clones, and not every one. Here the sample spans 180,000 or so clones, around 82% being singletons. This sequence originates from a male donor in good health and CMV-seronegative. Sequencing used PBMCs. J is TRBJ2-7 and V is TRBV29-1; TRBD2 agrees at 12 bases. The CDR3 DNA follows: TGCAGCGTGGGCCGTCGACTAGCGGGAGACCCCCCCGAGCAGTACTTC. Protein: CSVGRRLAGDPPEQYF.